A selection of T cell receptor beta chains follows, all from one sample in a study of CD8 T cells in ankylosing spondylitis. TCRdb redid the calling of the 5' RACE reads with MiXCR, one entry per CDR3 protein. Here the sample spans some 840,000 distinct CDR3 sequences, roughly 10% being singletons. Sequencing was performed on blood, either unsorted or a sorted T cell fraction (not recorded which). These receptors were taken from a male donor with ankylosing spondylitis. CDR3s leave out the opening cysteine and the closing phenylalanine or tryptophan.

>TRBV6-5
ASRWGHPGTYQETQY
>TRBV6-5
ASSYLGQNSPLH
>TRBV6-1
ASDRTGGYSYEQY
>TRBV15
ATSRDDAGFAPLH
>TRBV6-2/TRBV6-3
ASSYGQDPYEQY
>TRBV24-1
ATSGYGQGFTDTQY
>TRBV4-3
ASSFQAGGWNEQF
>TRBV6-5
ASSVNGETQY
>TRBV10-3
AISDWGLHGYT
>TRBV6-1
ASRRTGGAPRGYT
>TRBV10-3
AIGQTSGGETQY
>TRBV29-1
SVERPGHL
>TRBV20-1
SASPNTEAF
>TRBV20-1
SARDPTGSGETQY
>TRBV10-3
AINPEGGNLAGELF
>TRBV20-1
SAPPGGTLDTQY
>TRBV15
ATSRDRGPAAF
>TRBV7-9
ASSPDSVGYT
>TRBV7-2
ASSLRTGGTSYEQY
>TRBV25-1
ASSEYTSSTDTQY
>TRBV7-7
ASTLGEDSCNQPQH
>TRBV4-1
ASSQVRQASYEQY
>TRBV9
ASSVAPDIQPQH
>TRBV7-9
ASSYPGTGTAPREQY
>TRBV20-1
SATPLAGGYNEQF
>TRBV6-1
ASRERAHNEKLF
>TRBV27
ASSPRTTGTGYT
>TRBV6-2/TRBV6-3
ASSKWAYEQY